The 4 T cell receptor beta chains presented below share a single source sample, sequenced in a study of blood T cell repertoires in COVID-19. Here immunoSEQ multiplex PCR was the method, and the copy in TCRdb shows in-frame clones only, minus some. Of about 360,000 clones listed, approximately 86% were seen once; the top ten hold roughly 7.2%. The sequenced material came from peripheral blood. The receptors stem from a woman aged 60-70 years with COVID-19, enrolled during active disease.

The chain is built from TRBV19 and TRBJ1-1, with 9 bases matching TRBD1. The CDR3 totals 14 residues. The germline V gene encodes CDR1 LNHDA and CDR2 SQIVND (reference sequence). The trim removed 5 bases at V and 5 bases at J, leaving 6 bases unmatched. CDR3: CASSPDRGWTEAFF. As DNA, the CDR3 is TGTGCCAGTAGTCCGGACAGGGGTTGGACTGAAGCTTTCTTT.

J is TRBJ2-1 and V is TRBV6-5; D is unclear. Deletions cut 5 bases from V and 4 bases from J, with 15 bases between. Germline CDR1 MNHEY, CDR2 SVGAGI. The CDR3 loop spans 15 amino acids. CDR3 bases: TGTGCCAGCAGTCTAAGGCGGCAACGTTACAATGAGCAGTTCTTC. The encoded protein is CASSLRRQRYNEQFF.

The DNA of the CDR3 is TGTGCCAGCAGTTTAGTGGGGGGCTCCTACGAGCAGTACTTC. It translates to CASSLVGGSYEQYF. The chain is built from TRBV27 and TRBJ2-7, with a possible D match to TRBD2 (6 bases). The CDR3 loop spans 14 amino acids. Looked up from germline, CDR1 is MNHEY and CDR2 is SMNVEV (reference sequence). Trimming pared 2 bases from V and 0 bases from J, leaving 8 bases between.

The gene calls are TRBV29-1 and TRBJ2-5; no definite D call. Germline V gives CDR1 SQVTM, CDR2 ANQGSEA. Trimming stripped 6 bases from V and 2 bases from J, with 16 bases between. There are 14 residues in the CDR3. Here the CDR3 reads CSVPVPPGQETQYF. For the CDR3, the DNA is TGCAGCGTCCCCGTACCCCCCGGGCAAGAGACCCAGTACTTC.